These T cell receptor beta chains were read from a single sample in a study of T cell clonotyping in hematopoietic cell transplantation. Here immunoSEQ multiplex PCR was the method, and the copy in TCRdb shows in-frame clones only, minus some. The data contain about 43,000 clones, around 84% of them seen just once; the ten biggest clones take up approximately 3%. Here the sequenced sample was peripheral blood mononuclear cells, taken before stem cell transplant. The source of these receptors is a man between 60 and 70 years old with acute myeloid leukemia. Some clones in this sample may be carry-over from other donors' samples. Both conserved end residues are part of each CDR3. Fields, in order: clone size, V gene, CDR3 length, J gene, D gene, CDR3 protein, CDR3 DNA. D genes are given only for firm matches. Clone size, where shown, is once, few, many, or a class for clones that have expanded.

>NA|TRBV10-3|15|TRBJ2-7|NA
CAIKQGTITSYEQYF
TGTGCCATCAAGCAGGGCACCATCACTTCCTACGAGCAGTACTTC
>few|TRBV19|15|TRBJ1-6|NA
CATRSLSSLNSPLHF
TGTGCCACCAGATCCCTAAGTTCCCTTAATTCACCCCTCCACTTT
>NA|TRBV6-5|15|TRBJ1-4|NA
CASSQTETPRGKLFF
TGTGCCAGCAGTCAAACAGAGACCCCCCGAGGAAAACTGTTTTTT
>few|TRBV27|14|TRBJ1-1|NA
CASRIRFENTEAFF
TGTGCCAGCAGGATCCGATTCGAGAACACTGAAGCTTTCTTT
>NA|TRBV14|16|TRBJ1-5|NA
CASSHPPRGGNQPQHF
TGTGCCAGCAGCCATCCCCCACGGGGTGGCAATCAGCCCCAGCATTTT
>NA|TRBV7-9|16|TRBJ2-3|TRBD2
CASSRTGLAGTDTQYF
TGTGCCAGCAGCCGGACCGGACTAGCGGGCACAGATACGCAGTATTTT
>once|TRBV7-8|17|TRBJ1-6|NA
CASRPRAGAPDNSPLHF
TGTGCCAGCAGACCTAGGGCGGGGGCGCCGGATAATTCACCCCTCCACTTT
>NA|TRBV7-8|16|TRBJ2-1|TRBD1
CASSLAPGTGIGEQFF
TGTGCCAGCAGCTTAGCGCCCGGGACAGGGATAGGTGAGCAGTTCTTC
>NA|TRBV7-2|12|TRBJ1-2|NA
CASSSSSSGYTF
TGTGCCAGCAGCTCTAGTTCCAGTGGCTACACCTTC
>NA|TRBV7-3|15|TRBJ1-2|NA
CASSPQGGGVGGYTF
TGTGCCAGCAGCCCACAGGGCGGCGGAGTGGGTGGCTACACCTTC
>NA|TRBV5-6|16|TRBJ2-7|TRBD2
CASSFSTSGVLYEQYF
TGTGCCAGCAGCTTCTCGACTAGCGGGGTGCTTTACGAGCAGTACTTC
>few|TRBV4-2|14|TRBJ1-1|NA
CASSLGTTNTEAFF
TGTGCCAGCAGCCTAGGGACAACGAACACTGAAGCTTTCTTT
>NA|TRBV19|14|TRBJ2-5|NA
CASSKAPADETQYF
TGTGCCAGTAGTAAAGCCCCAGCGGACGAGACCCAGTACTTC
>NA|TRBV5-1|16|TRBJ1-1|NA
CASSPATGGFNTEAFF
TGCGCCAGCAGCCCCGCCACTGGGGGGTTTAACACTGAAGCTTTCTTT
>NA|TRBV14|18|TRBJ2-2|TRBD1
CASSQDANRDRFTGELFF
TGTGCCAGCAGCCAAGATGCTAACCGGGACAGATTCACCGGGGAGCTGTTTTTT
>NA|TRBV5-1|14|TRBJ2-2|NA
CASSLQIGTGELFF
TGCGCCAGCAGCTTACAGATAGGCACCGGGGAGCTGTTTTTT
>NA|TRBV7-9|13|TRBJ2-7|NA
CASSKSPTYEQYF
TGTGCCAGCAGCAAATCACCCACCTACGAGCAGTACTTC
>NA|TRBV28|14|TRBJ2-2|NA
CASSLGGSTGELFF
TGTGCCAGCAGTTTAGGGGGCAGCACCGGGGAGCTGTTTTTT
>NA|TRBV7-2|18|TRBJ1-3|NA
CASSLARPGHKLGNTIYF
TGTGCCAGCAGCTTAGCGAGACCGGGACATAAATTGGGAAACACCATATATTTT
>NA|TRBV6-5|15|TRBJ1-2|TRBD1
CASNLVGGQVYGYTF
TGTGCCAGCAACCTCGTAGGGGGACAGGTCTATGGCTACACCTTC
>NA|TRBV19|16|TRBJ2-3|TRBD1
CASSIGQGRVPDTQYF
TGTGCCAGTAGTATCGGACAGGGGCGGGTCCCAGATACGCAGTATTTT
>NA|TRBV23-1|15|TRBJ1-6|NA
CASSQTPGQDSPLHF
TGCGCCAGCAGTCAAACTCCGGGGCAGGACTCACCCCTCCACTTT
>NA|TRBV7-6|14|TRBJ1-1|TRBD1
CASSSDRGGLKAFF
TGTGCCAGCAGTTCAGACAGGGGGGGTCTTAAAGCTTTCTTT
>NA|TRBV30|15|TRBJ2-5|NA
CAWRSPGQPQETQYF
TGTGCCTGGAGGAGCCCAGGACAGCCACAAGAGACCCAGTACTTC
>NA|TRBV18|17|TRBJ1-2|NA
CASSPPGNPDMNYGYTF
TGTGCCAGCTCACCACCGGGAAACCCAGACATGAACTATGGCTACACCTTC
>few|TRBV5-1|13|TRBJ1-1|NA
CASSPGVNTEAFF
TGCGCCAGCAGCCCTGGGGTGAACACTGAAGCTTTCTTT
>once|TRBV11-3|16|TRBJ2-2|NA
CASSLGGGADTGELFF
TGTGCCAGCAGCTTAGGTGGGGGGGCCGACACCGGGGAGCTGTTTTTT
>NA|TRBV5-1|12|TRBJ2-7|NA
CASSRDAYEQYF
TGCGCCAGCAGCCGGGACGCCTACGAGCAGTACTTC